A selection of T cell receptor beta chains follows, all from one sample in a study of T-cell memory formation after mild COVID-19. TCRdb re-analysed the 5' RACE reads in MiXCR, keeping a single row per CDR3 protein. The sample shows roughly 480,000 distinct CDR3 sequences, about 23% of them seen only once. What was sequenced was PBMCs or a T cell subset sorted from them (not recorded which). Every receptor here comes from an adult woman who had mild COVID-19 (a few samples of this study predate the infection). Cell type and time point are not known. Each CDR3 is given with its conserved first and last residue. A D gene is named only where the DNA matches it firmly. Where a row states a size, it is once, few, many or the class of an expanded clone; other rows omit it.

J: TRBJ2-7; D: -; size: few; V: TRBV5-1; CDR3: CASSLAGEDEQYF; DNA: TGCGCCAGCAGCTTGGCCGGGGAGGACGAGCAGTACTTC
J: TRBJ2-7; D: -; size: -; V: TRBV15; CDR3: CATSRGNRDTDEQYF; DNA: TGTGCCACCAGCAGAGGAAACAGGGATACCGACGAGCAGTACTTC
J: TRBJ1-1; D: -; size: few; V: TRBV24-1; CDR3: CATSDSGIREHTEAFF; DNA: TGTGCCACCAGTGATTCCGGGATCCGGGAACACACTGAAGCTTTCTTT
J: TRBJ2-1; D: TRBD2; size: -; V: TRBV20-1; CDR3: CSARDALAGEYNEQFF; DNA: TGCAGTGCTAGAGATGCACTAGCGGGAGAGTACAATGAGCAGTTCTTC
J: TRBJ1-1; D: -; size: few; V: TRBV20-1; CDR3: CSARDPGTEAFF; DNA: TGCAGTGCTCGGGACCCTGGCACTGAAGCTTTCTTT
J: TRBJ1-1; D: -; size: few; V: TRBV5-1; CDR3: CASSLRRASGANTEAFF; DNA: TGCGCCAGCAGCTTACGCCGCGCGTCAGGGGCGAACACTGAAGCTTTCTTT
J: TRBJ1-1; D: -; size: -; V: TRBV12-3/TRBV12-4; CDR3: CASSFSAGHAEAFF; DNA: TGTGCCAGCAGTTTTTCGGCAGGACATGCTGAAGCTTTCTTT
J: TRBJ1-5; D: TRBD1; size: few; V: TRBV7-8; CDR3: CASSPAGGHQPQHF; DNA: TGTGCCAGCAGCCCAGCAGGGGGCCACCAGCCCCAGCATTTT
J: TRBJ2-5; D: -; size: -; V: TRBV12-3/TRBV12-4; CDR3: CASSPPWDPKETQYF; DNA: TGTGCCAGCAGTCCCCCCTGGGACCCAAAAGAGACCCAGTACTTC
J: TRBJ1-4; D: TRBD1; size: few; V: TRBV5-6; CDR3: CASSLRTGSSTNEKLFF; DNA: TGTGCCAGCAGCCTGAGGACAGGGTCATCGACTAATGAAAAACTGTTTTTT